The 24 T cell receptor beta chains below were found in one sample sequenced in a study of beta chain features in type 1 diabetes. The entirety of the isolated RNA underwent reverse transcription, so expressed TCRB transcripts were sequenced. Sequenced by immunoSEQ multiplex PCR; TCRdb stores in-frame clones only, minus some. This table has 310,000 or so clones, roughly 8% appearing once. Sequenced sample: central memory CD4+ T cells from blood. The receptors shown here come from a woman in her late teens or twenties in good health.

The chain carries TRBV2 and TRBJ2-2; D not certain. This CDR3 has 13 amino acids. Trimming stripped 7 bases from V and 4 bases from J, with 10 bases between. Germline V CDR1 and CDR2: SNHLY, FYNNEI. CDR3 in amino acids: CASTLSATGELFF. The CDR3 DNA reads TGTGCCAGCACCCTCTCGGCCACCGGGGAGCTGTTTTTT.

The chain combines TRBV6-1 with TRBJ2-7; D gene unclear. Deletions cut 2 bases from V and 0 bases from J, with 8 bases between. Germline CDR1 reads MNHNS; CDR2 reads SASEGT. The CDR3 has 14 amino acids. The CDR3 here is CASSERQSSYEQYF. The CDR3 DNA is TGTGCCAGCAGTGAAAGGCAGAGCTCCTACGAGCAGTACTTC.

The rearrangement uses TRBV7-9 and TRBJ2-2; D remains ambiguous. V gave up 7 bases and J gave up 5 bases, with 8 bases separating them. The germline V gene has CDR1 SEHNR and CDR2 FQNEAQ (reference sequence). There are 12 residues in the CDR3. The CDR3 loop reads CASTRHTGELFF. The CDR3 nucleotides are TGTGCCAGCACCCGACATACCGGGGAGCTGTTTTTT.

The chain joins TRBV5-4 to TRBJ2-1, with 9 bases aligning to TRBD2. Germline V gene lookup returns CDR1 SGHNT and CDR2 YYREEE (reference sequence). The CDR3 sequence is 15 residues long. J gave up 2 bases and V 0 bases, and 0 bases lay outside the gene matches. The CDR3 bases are TGTGCCAGCAGCTTGGGACTAGCGGCCTACAATGAGCAGTTCTTC. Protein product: CASSLGLAAYNEQFF. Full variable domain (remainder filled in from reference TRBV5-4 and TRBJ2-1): ETGVTQSPTHLIKTRGQQVTLRCSSQSGHNTVSWYQQALGQGPQFIFQYYREEENGRGNFPPRFSGLQFPNYSSELNVNALELDDSALYLCASSLGLAAYNEQFFGPGTRLTVL.

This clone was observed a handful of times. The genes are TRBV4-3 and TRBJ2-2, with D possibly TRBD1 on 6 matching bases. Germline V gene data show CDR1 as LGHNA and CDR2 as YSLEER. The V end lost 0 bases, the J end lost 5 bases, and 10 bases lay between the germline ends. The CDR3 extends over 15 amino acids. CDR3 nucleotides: TGCGCCAGCAGCCAAGACCTACAGGGAACCGGGGAGCTGTTTTTT. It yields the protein CASSQDLQGTGELFF.

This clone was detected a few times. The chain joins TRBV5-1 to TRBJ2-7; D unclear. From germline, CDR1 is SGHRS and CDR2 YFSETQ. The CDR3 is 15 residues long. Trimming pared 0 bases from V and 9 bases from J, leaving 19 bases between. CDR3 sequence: CASSLDGRTWLGQYF. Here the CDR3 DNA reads TGCGCCAGCAGCTTGGACGGGCGGACCTGGCTCGGGCAGTACTTC.

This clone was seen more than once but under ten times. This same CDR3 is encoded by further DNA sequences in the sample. CDR3 amino acids: CASSRTSGETQYF. The CDR3 DNA is TGTGCCAGCAGCCGGACTAGCGGGGAGACCCAGTACTTC. This chain joins TRBV7-2 and TRBJ2-5, with 11 bases identical to TRBD2. The CDR3 loop spans 13 amino acids. Trimming cost V 5 bases and J 5 bases; bases outside gene matches: 1. Per the germline V gene, CDR1 is SGHTA and CDR2 is FQGNSA.

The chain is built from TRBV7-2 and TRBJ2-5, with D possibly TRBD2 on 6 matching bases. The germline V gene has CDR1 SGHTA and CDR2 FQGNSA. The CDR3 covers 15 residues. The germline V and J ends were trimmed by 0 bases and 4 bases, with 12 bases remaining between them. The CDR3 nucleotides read TGTGCCAGCAGCTTAGCGACGACTAGGGGAGAGACCCAGTACTTC. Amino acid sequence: CASSLATTRGETQYF.

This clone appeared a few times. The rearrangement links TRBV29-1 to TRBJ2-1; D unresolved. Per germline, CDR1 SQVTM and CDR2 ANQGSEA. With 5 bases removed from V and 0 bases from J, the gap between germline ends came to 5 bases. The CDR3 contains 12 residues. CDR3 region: CSVQVSYNEQFF. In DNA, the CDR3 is TGCAGCGTTCAAGTCTCCTACAATGAGCAGTTCTTC.

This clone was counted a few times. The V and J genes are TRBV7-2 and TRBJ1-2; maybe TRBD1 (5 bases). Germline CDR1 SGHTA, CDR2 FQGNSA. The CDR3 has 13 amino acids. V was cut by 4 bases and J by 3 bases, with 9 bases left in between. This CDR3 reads CASSWGRHYGYTF. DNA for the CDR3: TGTGCCAGCAGCTGGGGCAGACACTATGGCTACACCTTC.

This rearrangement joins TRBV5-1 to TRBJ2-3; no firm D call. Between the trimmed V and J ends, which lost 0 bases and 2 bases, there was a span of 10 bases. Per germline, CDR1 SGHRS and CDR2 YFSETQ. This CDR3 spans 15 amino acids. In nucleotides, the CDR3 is TGCGCCAGCAGCTTGGATGTACGGATCACAGATACGCAGTATTTT. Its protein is CASSLDVRITDTQYF.

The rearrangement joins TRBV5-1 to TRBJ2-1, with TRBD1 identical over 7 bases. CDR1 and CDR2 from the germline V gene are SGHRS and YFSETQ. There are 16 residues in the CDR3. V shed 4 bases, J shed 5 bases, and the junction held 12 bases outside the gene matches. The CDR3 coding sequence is TGCGCCAGCAGCCTGCCCCGGGACAGTGGAGACAATGAGCAGTTCTTC. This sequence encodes CASSLPRDSGDNEQFF. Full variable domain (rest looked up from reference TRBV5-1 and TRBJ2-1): KAGVTQTPRYLIKTRGQQVTLSCSPISGHRSVSWYQQTPGQGLQFLFEYFSETQRNKGNFPGRFSGRQFSNSRSEMNVSTLELGDSALYLCASSLPRDSGDNEQFFGPGTRLTVL.

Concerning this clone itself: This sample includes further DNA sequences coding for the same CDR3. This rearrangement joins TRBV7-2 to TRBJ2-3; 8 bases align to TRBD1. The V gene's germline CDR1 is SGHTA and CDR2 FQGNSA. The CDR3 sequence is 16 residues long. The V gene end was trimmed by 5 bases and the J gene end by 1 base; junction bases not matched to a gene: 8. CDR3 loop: CASSPPLGQGTDTQYF. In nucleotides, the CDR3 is TGTGCCAGCAGCCCCCCTCTGGGACAGGGCACAGATACGCAGTATTTT.

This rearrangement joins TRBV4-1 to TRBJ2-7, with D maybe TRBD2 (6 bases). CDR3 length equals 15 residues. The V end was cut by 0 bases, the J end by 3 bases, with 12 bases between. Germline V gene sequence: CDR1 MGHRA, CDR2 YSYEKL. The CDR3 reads CASSQEASVSYEQYF. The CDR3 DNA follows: TGCGCCAGCAGCCAAGAGGCTAGCGTAAGCTACGAGCAGTACTTC.

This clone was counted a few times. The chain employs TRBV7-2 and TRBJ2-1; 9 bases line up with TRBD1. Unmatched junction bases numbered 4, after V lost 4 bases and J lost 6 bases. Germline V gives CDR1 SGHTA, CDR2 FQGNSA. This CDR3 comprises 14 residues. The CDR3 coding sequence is TGTGCCAGCAGCTCACAGACAGGGGGCAATGAGCAGTTCTTC. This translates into CASSSQTGGNEQFF.

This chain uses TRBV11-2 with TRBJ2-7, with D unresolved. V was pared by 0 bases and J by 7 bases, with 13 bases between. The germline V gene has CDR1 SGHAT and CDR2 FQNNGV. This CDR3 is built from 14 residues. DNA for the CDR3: TGTGCCAGCAGCTTAGAGGCCAGTTGGCTGGAGCAGTACTTC. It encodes CASSLEASWLEQYF. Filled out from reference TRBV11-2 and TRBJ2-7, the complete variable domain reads EAGVAQSPRYKIIEKRQSVAFWCNPISGHATLYWYQQILGQGPKLLIQFQNNGVVDDSQLPKDRFSAERLKGVDSTLKIQPAKLEDSAVYLCASSLEASWLEQYFGPGTRLTVT.

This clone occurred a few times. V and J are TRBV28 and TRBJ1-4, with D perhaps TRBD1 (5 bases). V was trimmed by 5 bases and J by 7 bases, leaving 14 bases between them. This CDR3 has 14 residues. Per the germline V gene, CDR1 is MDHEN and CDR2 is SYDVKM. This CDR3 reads CASSPIGGFEKLFF. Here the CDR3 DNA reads TGTGCCAGCAGTCCGATCGGGGGTTTTGAAAAACTGTTTTTT. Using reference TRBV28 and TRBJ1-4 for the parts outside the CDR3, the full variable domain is DVKVTQSSRYLVKRTGEKVFLECVQDMDHENMFWYRQDPGLGLRLIYFSYDVKMKEKGDIPEGYSVSREKKERFSLILESASTNQTSMYLCASSPIGGFEKLFFGSGTQLSVL.

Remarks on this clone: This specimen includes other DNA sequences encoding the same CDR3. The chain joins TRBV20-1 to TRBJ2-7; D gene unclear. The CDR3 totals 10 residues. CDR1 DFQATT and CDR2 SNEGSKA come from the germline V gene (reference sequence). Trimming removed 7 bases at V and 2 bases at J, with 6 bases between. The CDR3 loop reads CSVLAYEQYF. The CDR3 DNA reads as TGCAGTGTATTAGCCTACGAGCAGTACTTC.

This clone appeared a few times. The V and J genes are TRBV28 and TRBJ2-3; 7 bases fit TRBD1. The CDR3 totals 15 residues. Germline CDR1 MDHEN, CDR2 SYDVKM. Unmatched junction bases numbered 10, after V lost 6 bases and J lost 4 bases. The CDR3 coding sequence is TGTGCCAGCAGCCGAGGGGGCCCACAATCAGATACGCAGTATTTT. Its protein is CASSRGGPQSDTQYF.

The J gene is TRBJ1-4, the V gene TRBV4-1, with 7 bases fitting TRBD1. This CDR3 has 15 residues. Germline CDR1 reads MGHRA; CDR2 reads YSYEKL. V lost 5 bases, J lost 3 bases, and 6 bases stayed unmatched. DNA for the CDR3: TGCGCCAGCAGCAACCCTGGGACAGCTAATGAAAAACTGTTTTTT. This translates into CASSNPGTANEKLFF.

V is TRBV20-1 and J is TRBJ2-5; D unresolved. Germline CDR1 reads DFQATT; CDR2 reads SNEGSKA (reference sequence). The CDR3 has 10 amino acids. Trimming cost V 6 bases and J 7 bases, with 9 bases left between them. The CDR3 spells CSASYGTQYF. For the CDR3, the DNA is TGCAGTGCCAGCTATGGGACCCAGTACTTC.

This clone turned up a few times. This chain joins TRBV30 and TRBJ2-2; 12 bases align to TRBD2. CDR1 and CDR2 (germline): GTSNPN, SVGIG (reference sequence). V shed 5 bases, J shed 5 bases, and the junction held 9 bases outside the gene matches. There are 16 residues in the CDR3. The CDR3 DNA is TGTGCCTGGGAACGACTAGCGGGAGTACAAACCGGGGAGCTGTTTTTT. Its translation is CAWERLAGVQTGELFF.

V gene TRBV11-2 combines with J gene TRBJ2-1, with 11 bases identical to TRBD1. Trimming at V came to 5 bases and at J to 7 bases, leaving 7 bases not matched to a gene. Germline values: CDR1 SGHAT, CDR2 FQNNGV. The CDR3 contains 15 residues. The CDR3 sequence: CASSHEDRGLNEQFF. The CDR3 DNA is TGTGCCAGCAGCCATGAGGACAGGGGGCTAAATGAGCAGTTCTTC.

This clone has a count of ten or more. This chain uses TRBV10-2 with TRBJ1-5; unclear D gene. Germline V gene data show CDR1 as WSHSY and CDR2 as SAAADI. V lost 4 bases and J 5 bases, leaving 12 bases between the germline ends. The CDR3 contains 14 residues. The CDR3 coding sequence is TGCGCCAGCAGTGTGTCCGGGATCGATCAGCCCCAGCATTTT. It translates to CASSVSGIDQPQHF.